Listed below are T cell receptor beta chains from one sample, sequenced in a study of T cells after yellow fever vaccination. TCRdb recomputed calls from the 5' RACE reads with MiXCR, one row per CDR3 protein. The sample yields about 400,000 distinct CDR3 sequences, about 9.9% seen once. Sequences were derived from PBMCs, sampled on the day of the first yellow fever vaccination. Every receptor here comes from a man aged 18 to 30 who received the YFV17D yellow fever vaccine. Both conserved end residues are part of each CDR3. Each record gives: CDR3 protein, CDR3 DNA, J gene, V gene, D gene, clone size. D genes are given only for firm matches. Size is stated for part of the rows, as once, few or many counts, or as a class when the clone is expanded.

CDR3: CASRRGAYNEQFF
DNA: TGTGCCAGCAGGCGGGGGGCATACAATGAGCAGTTCTTC
J: TRBJ2-1
V: TRBV28
D: TRBD2
size: few

CDR3: CASSRGRGGRNTGELFF
DNA: TGCGCCAGCAGCCGAGGCCGGGGAGGGCGGAACACCGGGGAGCTGTTTTTT
J: TRBJ2-2
V: TRBV4-3
D: TRBD2
size: once

CDR3: CASLSRGGRGEQFF
DNA: TGTGCCAGCCTAAGTCGGGGGGGCCGAGGTGAGCAGTTCTTC
J: TRBJ2-1
V: TRBV2
D: TRBD2
size: -

CDR3: CSAIDFSNQPQHF
DNA: TGCAGTGCTATTGATTTTAGCAATCAGCCCCAGCATTTT
J: TRBJ1-5
V: TRBV20-1
D: -
size: -

CDR3: CASTRSLQGIGYTF
DNA: TGTGCCAGCACCCGATCCCTACAGGGTATTGGCTACACCTTC
J: TRBJ1-2
V: TRBV7-9
D: -
size: few

CDR3: CASSSAKTGGITDTQYF
DNA: TGTGCCAGCAGCTCCGCGAAGACAGGGGGGATCACAGATACGCAGTATTTT
J: TRBJ2-3
V: TRBV7-9
D: TRBD1
size: -

CDR3: CASGSPLEQYF
DNA: TGTGCTAGTGGTTCACCCTTGGAGCAGTACTTC
J: TRBJ2-7
V: TRBV12-5
D: -
size: -

CDR3: CASSSPSGGSTDTQYF
DNA: TGTGCCAGCAGCTCGCCTAGCGGGGGGAGCACAGATACGCAGTATTTT
J: TRBJ2-3
V: TRBV7-2
D: TRBD2
size: few

CDR3: CSARDRGGTVGYTF
DNA: TGCAGTGCTAGAGATAGGGGGGGGACCGTTGGCTACACCTTC
J: TRBJ1-2
V: TRBV20-1
D: -
size: many

CDR3: CASSNTQGFNQPQHF
DNA: TGTGCCAGCAGTAATACACAGGGATTCAATCAGCCCCAGCATTTT
J: TRBJ1-5
V: TRBV27
D: -
size: -

CDR3: CASSVISGGNDKVNEQFF
DNA: TGTGCCAGCAGCGTTATTAGCGGGGGGAACGATAAAGTCAATGAGCAGTTCTTC
J: TRBJ2-1
V: TRBV7-6
D: TRBD2
size: -

CDR3: CASSTMTGNGGYTF
DNA: TGTGCCAGCAGCACGATGACCGGGAACGGTGGCTACACCTTC
J: TRBJ1-2
V: TRBV7-2
D: -
size: -

CDR3: CASSPTLAGSNNEQFF
DNA: TGTGCCAGTAGCCCTACGTTAGCGGGGAGCAACAATGAGCAGTTCTTC
J: TRBJ2-1
V: TRBV19
D: TRBD2
size: -

CDR3: CASSVSSGDSYGYTF
DNA: TGCGCCAGCAGCGTGTCCTCAGGGGACAGCTATGGCTACACCTTC
J: TRBJ1-2
V: TRBV5-1
D: TRBD1
size: few

CDR3: CASSPGNSLFSEAFF
DNA: TGCGCCAGCAGCCCGGGTAACAGCCTTTTCTCTGAAGCTTTCTTT
J: TRBJ1-1
V: TRBV4-3
D: -
size: -

CDR3: CASSARPGQAGNTIYF
DNA: TGTGCCAGCAGCGCACGCCCGGGACAGGCCGGTAACACCATATATTTT
J: TRBJ1-3
V: TRBV11-2
D: TRBD1
size: -

CDR3: CSAKGNTGELFF
DNA: TGCAGTGCTAAGGGGAACACCGGGGAGCTGTTTTTT
J: TRBJ2-2
V: TRBV20-1
D: -
size: -

CDR3: CASTLSRSGSAGELFF
DNA: TGTGCCAGTACCCTTTCCAGGTCAGGGTCCGCCGGGGAGCTGTTTTTT
J: TRBJ2-2
V: TRBV19
D: -
size: -

CDR3: CASSPGEAAGELFF
DNA: TGTGCCAGCTCACCGGGCGAGGCGGCCGGGGAGCTGTTTTTT
J: TRBJ2-2
V: TRBV18
D: -
size: many

CDR3: CATSDAGRHYGYTF
DNA: TGTGCCACCAGTGATGCAGGGAGACACTATGGCTACACCTTC
J: TRBJ1-2
V: TRBV24-1
D: -
size: once

CDR3: CSARDPPGFQPQHF
DNA: TGCAGTGCTAGAGACCCCCCCGGGTTTCAGCCCCAGCATTTT
J: TRBJ1-5
V: TRBV20-1
D: -
size: few

CDR3: CASSLQGTSNHEQFF
DNA: TGCGCCAGCAGCCTGCAGGGGACTAGCAACCATGAGCAGTTCTTC
J: TRBJ2-1
V: TRBV5-1
D: TRBD2
size: few

CDR3: CAWSVSGGYEQYF
DNA: TGTGCCTGGAGTGTATCGGGGGGGTACGAGCAGTACTTC
J: TRBJ2-7
V: TRBV30
D: TRBD2
size: -

CDR3: CASRTGESKAFF
DNA: TGTGCCAGCAGGACGGGGGAAAGTAAGGCTTTCTTT
J: TRBJ1-1
V: TRBV27
D: -
size: -

CDR3: CASSFQTGAVNEQFF
DNA: TGCGCCAGCAGCTTCCAGACAGGGGCTGTCAATGAGCAGTTCTTC
J: TRBJ2-1
V: TRBV5-1
D: TRBD1
size: few

CDR3: CASSSAGQQDIQYF
DNA: TGCGCCAGCAGCTCGGCGGGGCAGCAGGACATTCAGTACTTC
J: TRBJ2-4
V: TRBV5-1
D: -
size: few

CDR3: CASSLGQTESSYEQYF
DNA: TGTGCCAGCAGCTTAGGTCAAACGGAGAGCTCCTACGAGCAGTACTTC
J: TRBJ2-7
V: TRBV7-8
D: -
size: -

CDR3: CASSLRTPVVTEAFF
DNA: TGTGCCAGCAGCTTAAGAACGCCCGTTGTGACTGAAGCTTTCTTT
J: TRBJ1-1
V: TRBV11-2
D: -
size: few

CDR3: CATSDHGQETQYF
DNA: TGTGCCACCAGTGATCACGGGCAAGAGACCCAGTACTTC
J: TRBJ2-5
V: TRBV24-1
D: -
size: -

CDR3: CASSLGQGKAEAFF
DNA: TGTGCCAGCAGCTTGGGGCAGGGCAAGGCTGAAGCTTTCTTT
J: TRBJ1-1
V: TRBV5-6
D: -
size: -

CDR3: CASSQEKSTTYQETQYF
DNA: TGTGCCAGCAGCCAAGAAAAGTCTACTACATATCAAGAGACCCAGTACTTC
J: TRBJ2-5
V: TRBV14
D: -
size: few

CDR3: CASSQVDMGLSSYNSPLHF
DNA: TGCGCCAGCAGCCAAGTAGATATGGGACTGAGCTCCTATAATTCACCCCTCCACTTT
J: TRBJ1-6
V: TRBV4-1
D: -
size: few

CDR3: CASSQGRGGELFF
DNA: TGTGCCAGCAGTCAGGGGCGGGGCGGGGAGCTGTTTTTT
J: TRBJ2-2
V: TRBV27
D: -
size: many

CDR3: CASSLLMTDTQYF
DNA: TGTGCCAGCAGTTTACTGATGACAGATACGCAGTATTTT
J: TRBJ2-3
V: TRBV27
D: -
size: -

CDR3: CASSLGAGNTDTQYF
DNA: TGTGCCAGCAGCTTAGGTGCGGGTAACACAGATACGCAGTATTTT
J: TRBJ2-3
V: TRBV7-2
D: -
size: -

CDR3: CAISEGTSGYQETQYF
DNA: TGTGCCATCAGTGAGGGGACTAGCGGATACCAAGAGACCCAGTACTTC
J: TRBJ2-5
V: TRBV10-3
D: TRBD2
size: few

CDR3: CSANGEVAGSPFSYNEQFF
DNA: TGCAGTGCCAACGGCGAGGTAGCGGGGTCCCCTTTCTCCTACAATGAGCAGTTCTTC
J: TRBJ2-1
V: TRBV20-1
D: TRBD2
size: -

CDR3: CASSSNPGTAAFF
DNA: TGTGCCAGCAGTTCAAACCCCGGGACAGCAGCTTTCTTT
J: TRBJ1-1
V: TRBV7-2
D: TRBD1
size: few

CDR3: CASSSHLRGRASYEQYF
DNA: TGTGCCAGCAGCTCACATCTTAGGGGCCGAGCCTCCTACGAGCAGTACTTC
J: TRBJ2-7
V: TRBV11-2
D: -
size: -